Presented here are 4 T cell receptor beta chains from one specimen sequenced in a study of response to subunit inactivated influenza vaccine. TCRdb analysed the RT-PCR reads with MiXCR anew, one entry per CDR3 protein. The sample carries under 500,000 distinct CDR3 sequences, roughly 11% recorded once. The starting material was PBMCs from blood, obtained roughly 45 days after vaccination. These receptors originate from a man aged 50 or older who received an inactivated influenza vaccine.

The genes are TRBV29-1 and TRBJ2-7; 7 bases are a match to TRBD1. The CDR3 is 13 amino acids. After removal of 6 bases from V and 3 bases from J, the junction contained 8 bases not matched to a gene. CDR1 is SQVTM and CDR2 is ANQGSEA in the germline V gene. The CDR3 DNA sequence: TGCAGCGTACACACAGGGGACCACTACGAGCAGTACTTC. It specifies CSVHTGDHYEQYF.

In this sample, this clonotype turned up a few times. The V call is TRBV3-1, the J call TRBJ2-2; 7 nucleotides line up with TRBD2. This CDR3 is 11 amino acids long. CDR1 is LGHDT, CDR2 YNNKEL, per germline (reference sequence). V dropped 9 bases and J dropped 6; count of bases not matched to a gene: 1. For the CDR3, the DNA is TGTGCCAGTACTAGCGCCGGGGAGCTGTTTTTT. This sequence encodes CASTSAGELFF.

The sample holds a few counts of this clonotype. V gene TRBV20-1 combines with J gene TRBJ2-1; possible D gene TRBD1, 5 bases. CDR3 size: 17 residues. CDR1 DFQATT and CDR2 SNEGSKA come from the germline V gene (reference sequence). V lost 2 bases, J lost 5 bases, and 22 bases lay in between. As DNA, the CDR3 is TGCAGTGCTAGATCACCGATTCAGGGAATGTTGAACAATGAGCAGTTCTTC. It yields the protein CSARSPIQGMLNNEQFF.

The genes are TRBV13 and TRBJ2-2, with a weak D call TRBD2 (6 bases). The germline CDR1 and CDR2 sequences are PRHDT and FYEKMQ (reference sequence). The CDR3 is 16 residues long. Trimming left V 8 bases short and J 5 bases short, with 21 bases between. The CDR3 sequence: CASLATRGIRTGELFF. The CDR3 coding sequence is TGTGCCAGCCTCGCGACTAGGGGAATACGGACCGGGGAGCTGTTTTTT.